The subject of this entry is one TCR beta chain. Its antigen specificity is not known. Per-base qualities were not stored, and no clone one base away is much larger. The data derive from a study of cytomegalovirus exposure and HLA in healthy donors (dated by TCRdb to 2016 to 2017). General notes on the study: An earlier analysis of several hundred of the donors reported 276 Gb of sequence data and 117 million unique TCR beta sequences obtained from around 180 million T cells. An early release that covered 500 to 800 HLA-typed donors contained approximately 300 gigabases of sequencing data and roughly 84 million unique TCR sequences. Among the roughly 400 genotyped donors, 75% to 90% belonged to the genetic ancestry cluster associated with self-reported Caucasian donors. The aim of the study was to test whether cataloging public T cell receptors could identify signatures of past pathogen exposure. The study used immunosequencing to profile the T cell repertoires of 670 or so subjects and linked those repertoires to cytomegalovirus serostatus. Besides the first cohort of roughly 700 subjects, a separate validation cohort made up of roughly 120 different subjects was used. To predict cytomegalovirus infection status, the study brought together high-throughput TCR immunosequencing, statistical association of individual TCRs with disease status, and machine learning. A later analysis re-analyzed previously published TCR beta repertoires from roughly 600 donors and added high-resolution HLA genotyping to study TCR occurrence patterns. Rather than using new phenotypic data, the later analysis identified candidate immune exposures from TCR beta sequences and from how often those sequences occurred across donors. In an earlier analysis of 550 to 700 of the donors, high-throughput TCR beta sequencing was used to judge whether each TCR beta V gene segment behaved as functional or pseudogenic. Donor age, sex, ethnicity and CMV serostatus were collected together with the repertoire data. Genome-wide SNP genotypes for about 65% of the roughly 670 donors were used in a later genetic analysis, which treated that subset as a discovery cohort. All discovery cohort repertoires had been generated on a single sequencing platform. Both class I and class II loci were covered by HLA typing, at four-digit resolution. The number of typed donors differed by locus: about 620-640 for A, B, C, DRB1 and DQB1; 500 to 550 for DQA1; approximately 600 for DPA1; and some 450 for DPB1. Because of strong linkage in the cohort, roughly five DR-DQ haplotypes were treated as single units for association and clustering. Across some 400 genotyped donors of the cohort, an average of about 250,000 unique TCR beta nucleotide sequences per donor were sequenced, and roughly 18% of those sequences were non-productive. Points the paper makes about the study in general: Because the 87-base-pair reads could not distinguish some IMGT-functional V segments, including TRBV6-2 and TRBV6-3, those segments were excluded. Most TCR sequences were observed very rarely across donors, whereas some public TCRs were present in many individuals. The earlier analysis of some 560 of the donors excluded roughly 17 rarely observed V segments, including chromosome 9 orphons, because counts were too low. In a later genetic analysis, fewer N-insertions in productive TCRs were reported among donors in an Asian-associated ancestry cluster than the roughly 700-donor mean. Most CMV-associated TCR beta chains appeared to be HLA-restricted in a later analysis, and the HLA associations seemed to be driven largely by CMV exposure. Because HLA typing was missing for some donors at each locus, association tests included only the typed subset. In the study, 150 to 200 TCR beta chains were listed as associated with cytomegalovirus. A further reported finding was that TCR beta sequences accurately predicted the HLA-A and HLA-B alleles for most subjects in the first cohort. CMV serostatus was the only immune exposure information available for the cohort. A cluster of highly shared sequence variants was judged likely to represent a technical artifact of the sequencing pipeline. A later analysis associated about 18,000 TCR beta sequences with specific HLA alleles at a false discovery rate of 0.05. Only TCR beta chains were sequenced in this cohort, and the absence of alpha or paired-chain data limited detectable features. In vitro tests confirmed that a few of the cytomegalovirus-associated TCR beta chains recognize cytomegalovirus antigens. When HLA alleles, especially DR and DQ, strongly co-occurred, attributing TCR associations to individual alleles was difficult. A later analysis found that HLA-associated TCR beta chains were more clonally expanded and had lower generation probabilities than equally common non-associated chains. Broadly in line with IMGT annotations, most TCR beta V segments showed up in productive rearrangements about 90% or about 30% of the time in an earlier analysis of 587 of the donors. Correlated functional status among segregating V segments might be attributable to linkage disequilibrium, but an unknown experimental factor could not be ruled out. Presence/absence analyses assumed roughly uniform sequencing depth across donors, an assumption that may not hold. According to the authors, the approach could potentially be generalized to other disease states and immunological phenotypes. In a later analysis, several top co-occurrence clusters were reported to appear linked to parvovirus B19, influenza, CMV and Epstein-Barr virus. V-gene and J-gene trimming of TCR beta chains was associated with a missense DCLRE1C variant in a later genetic analysis, and the association was replicated in an independent cohort. A later analysis found that TCR association rates varied across HLA loci, with DRB1 alleles showing the most associated TCRs and HLA-C alleles the fewest. The classifier was reported to diagnose cytomegalovirus status with high specificity and sensitivity in both the original cohort and the validation cohort.

The library was produced with the immunoSEQ multiplex PCR assay. For the multiplex PCR, a mixture combining 60 forward primers for TCR Vbeta segments and 13 reverse primers for TCR Jbeta segments was used. The CDR3 region of rearranged TCR beta genes was amplified from genomic DNA by a multiplex PCR assay. The amplified TCR beta libraries were sequenced on the Illumina HiSeq System as 87-base-pair reads. In the source study's methods: A later analysis tallied around 87 million unique TCR beta chains across the 640 or so repertoires, and approximately 12 million of those chains were shared by two or more donors. A nearest-neighbor algorithm error-corrected the raw reads and collapsed the reads into unique sequences, merging closely related sequences to remove PCR and sequencing errors. CDR3 sequences were aligned to IMGT reference sequences to assign V, D and J gene segments. For a sequence to be retained, a match of at least six nucleotides to both a V gene segment and a J gene segment was required. A rearrangement was called productive if the CDR3 had no stop codons and remained in frame with V and J, and every other rearrangement was called non-productive. Following IMGT convention, CDR3 was defined as the stretch from the second conserved V-encoded cysteine up to the conserved J-encoded phenylalanine. The earlier analysis of 450 to 750 of the donors excluded any sequence lacking an unambiguous match to a single V gene segment. An earlier analysis of 500 to 700 of the donors classified V segments as functional when productive rearrangements were above 56.7% and as segregating when the standard deviation between donors was above 5%. To diagnose cytomegalovirus status from the catalog of TCR beta chain sequences, a statistical classification framework was built. In a later analysis, V and J genes were assigned by comparing TCR nucleotide sequences against IMGT/GENE-DB human TR gene sequences. Using the TCRdist pipeline, a later analysis assigned CDR3 sequences along with most-parsimonious VDJ recombination scenarios. In a later analysis, every TCR beta chain was defined by the combination of its CDR3 amino acid sequence and its V-gene family, and reads without a unique V-gene family were dropped. To address suspected cross-contamination and a sequencing artifact, a later analysis removed approximately 590 highly shared, low-generation-probability nucleotide sequences. In a later analysis, a clonal expansion index was calculated for each public chain from normalized within-repertoire ranks of inferred template counts. A later analysis computed generation probabilities with a VDJ recombination model fitted to out-of-frame rearrangements, and checked the results against IGoR. A later analysis scored TCR-TCR, TCR-HLA and TCR-CMV co-occurrence with hypergeometric tests, applying a repertoire-size bias correction to TCR pairs. To estimate false discovery rates, a later analysis permuted the HLA or CMV assignments 20 times. A later analysis grouped co-occurring TCRs with DBSCAN, adding TCRdist sequence similarity when clustering within HLA-allele-positive subsets. Co-occurrence clustering excluded repertoires with fewer than 30,000 or more than 120,000 public chains, plus five with anomalous nucleotide sharing. Here the immuneACCESS table is served through TCRdb, limited to in-frame sequences with V and J called. Missing clones are a known gap in these copies; in checked studies unresolved V genes cover under half, and the rest lacks a known reason. V, J and clone size derive from that table, while D and trimming were established from the DNA sequence. The sample table records some 79,000 clones; 55% to 70% of these occur just once. The top ten hold approximately 16% of the sample.

CDR1 MRHNA and CDR2 SNTAGT were looked up in the germline V gene. Germline trimming: 3 bases from V, 3 bases from J; junction bases outside gene matches: 2. Counted from cysteine to phenylalanine, this CDR3 has 14 amino acids. Only the CDR3 region is kept as DNA, spanning 42 bases read in frame from base 1. The cohort consisted of hundreds of healthy bone marrow donors. All cohort members were sampled while nominally healthy, although unrecorded immune exposures were likely present. The donor tested CMV seropositive, placing the donor among the 289 seropositive members of the cohort. A peripheral blood sample was provided by each donor, and peripheral blood mononuclear cells were used for TCR beta sequencing. Genomic DNA extraction from the blood cell samples was performed with the Qiagen DNeasy Blood Extraction Kit.

The rearranged chain carries TRBV6-4 and TRBJ2-3, and 8 bases in between align with TRBD2. This sequence was found in a woman in her forties in good health and CMV-seropositive. Sequences were obtained from PBMCs. The CDR3 reads as follows: CASSEQRETDTQYF. The nucleotides are TGTGCCAGCAGTGAACAGCGGGAGACAGATACGCAGTATTTT.